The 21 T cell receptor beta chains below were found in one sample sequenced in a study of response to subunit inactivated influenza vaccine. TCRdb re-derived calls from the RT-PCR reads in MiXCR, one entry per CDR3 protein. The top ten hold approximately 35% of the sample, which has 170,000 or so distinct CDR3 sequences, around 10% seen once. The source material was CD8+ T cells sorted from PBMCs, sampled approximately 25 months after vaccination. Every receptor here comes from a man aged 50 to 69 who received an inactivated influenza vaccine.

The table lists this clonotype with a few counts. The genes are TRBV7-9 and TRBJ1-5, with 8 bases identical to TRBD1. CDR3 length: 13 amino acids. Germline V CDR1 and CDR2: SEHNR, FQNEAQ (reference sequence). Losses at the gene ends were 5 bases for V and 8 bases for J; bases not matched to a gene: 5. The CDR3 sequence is CASSNRGEEPQHF. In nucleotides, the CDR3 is TGTGCCAGCAGCAACAGGGGGGAAGAGCCCCAGCATTTT.

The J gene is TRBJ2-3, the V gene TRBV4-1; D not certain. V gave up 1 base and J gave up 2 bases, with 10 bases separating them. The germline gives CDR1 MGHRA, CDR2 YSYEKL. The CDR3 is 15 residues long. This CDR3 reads CASSQVAFTTDTQYF. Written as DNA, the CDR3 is TGCGCCAGCAGCCAAGTGGCGTTTACCACAGATACGCAGTATTTT.

CDR3 protein: CASSGTSGRADLRSYNEQFF. The CDR3 DNA follows: TGTGCCAGTTCCGGGACTAGCGGGAGGGCCGATCTTCGGTCCTACAATGAGCAGTTCTTC. The chain is built from TRBV25-1 and TRBJ2-1; 16 nucleotides agree with TRBD2. In germline, CDR1 is MGHDK, CDR2 SYGVNS. CDR3 length: 20 residues. The J segment lost 1 base and the V segment lost 9 bases, leaving 15 bases of the junction unmatched.

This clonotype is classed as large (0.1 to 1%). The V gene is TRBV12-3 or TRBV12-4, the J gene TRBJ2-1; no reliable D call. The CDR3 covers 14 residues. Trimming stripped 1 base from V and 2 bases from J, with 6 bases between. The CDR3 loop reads CASSLDSTYNEQFF. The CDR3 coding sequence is TGTGCCAGCAGTTTAGACAGTACCTACAATGAGCAGTTCTTC.

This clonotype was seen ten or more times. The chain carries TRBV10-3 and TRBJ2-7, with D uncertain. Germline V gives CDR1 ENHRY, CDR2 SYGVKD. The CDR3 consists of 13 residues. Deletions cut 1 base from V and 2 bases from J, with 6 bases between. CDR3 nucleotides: TGTGCCATCAGTGAGTTATCCACCTACGAGCAGTACTTC. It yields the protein CAISELSTYEQYF.

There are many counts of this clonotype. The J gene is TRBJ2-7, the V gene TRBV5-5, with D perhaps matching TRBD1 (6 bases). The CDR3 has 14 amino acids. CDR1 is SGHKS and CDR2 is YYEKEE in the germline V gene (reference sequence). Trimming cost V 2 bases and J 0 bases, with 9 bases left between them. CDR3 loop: CASSLQGTSYEQYF. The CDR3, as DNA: TGTGCCAGCAGCTTACAGGGAACCTCCTACGAGCAGTACTTC. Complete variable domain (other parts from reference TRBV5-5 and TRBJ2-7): DAGVTQSPTHLIKTRGQQVTLRCSPISGHKSVSWYQQVLGQGPQFIFQYYEKEERGRGNFPDRFSARQFPNYSSELNVNALLLGDSALYLCASSLQGTSYEQYFGPGTRLTVT.

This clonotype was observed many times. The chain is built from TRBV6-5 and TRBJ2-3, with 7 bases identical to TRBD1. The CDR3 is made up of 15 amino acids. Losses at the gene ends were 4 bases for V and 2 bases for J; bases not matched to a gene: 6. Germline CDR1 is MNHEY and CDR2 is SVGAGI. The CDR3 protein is CASSSLTGNTDTQYF. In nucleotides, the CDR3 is TGTGCCAGCAGTTCCCTGACAGGGAACACAGATACGCAGTATTTT.

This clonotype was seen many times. CDR3 nucleotides: TGTGCCAGCAGCGTAGGATTAGGGCCGAATGAGCAGTTCTTC. Translation: CASSVGLGPNEQFF. The chain is built from TRBV9 and TRBJ2-1; D uncertain. Per the germline V gene, CDR1 is SGDLS and CDR2 is YYNGEE. This CDR3 contains 14 residues. Deletions cut 0 bases from V and 7 bases from J, with 11 bases between.

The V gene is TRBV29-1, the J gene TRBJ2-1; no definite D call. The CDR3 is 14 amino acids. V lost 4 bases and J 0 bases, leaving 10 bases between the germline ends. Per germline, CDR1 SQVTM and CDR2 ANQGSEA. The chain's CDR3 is CSVVESSSYNEQFF. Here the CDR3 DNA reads TGCAGCGTTGTCGAGTCGAGCTCCTACAATGAGCAGTTCTTC.

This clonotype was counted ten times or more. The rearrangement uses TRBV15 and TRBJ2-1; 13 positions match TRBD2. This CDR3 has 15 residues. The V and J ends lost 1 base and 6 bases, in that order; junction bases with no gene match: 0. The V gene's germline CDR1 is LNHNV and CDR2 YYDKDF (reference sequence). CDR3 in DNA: TGTGCCACCAGCAGAGGACTAGCGGGAGGCAATGAGCAGTTCTTC. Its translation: CATSRGLAGGNEQFF.

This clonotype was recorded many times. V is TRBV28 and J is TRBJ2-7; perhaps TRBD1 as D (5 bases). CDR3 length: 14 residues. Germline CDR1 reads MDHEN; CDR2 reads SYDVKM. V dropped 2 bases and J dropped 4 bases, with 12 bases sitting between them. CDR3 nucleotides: TGTGCCAGCAGTTTAGTTCGACAGCCGTACGAGCAGTACTTC. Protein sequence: CASSLVRQPYEQYF.

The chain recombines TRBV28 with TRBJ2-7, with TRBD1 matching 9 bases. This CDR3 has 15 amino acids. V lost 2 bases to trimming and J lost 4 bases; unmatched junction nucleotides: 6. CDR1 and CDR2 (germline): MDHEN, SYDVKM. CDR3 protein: CASSLGTGRLYEQYF. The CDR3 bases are TGTGCCAGCAGTTTAGGGACAGGGAGGTTGTACGAGCAGTACTTC.

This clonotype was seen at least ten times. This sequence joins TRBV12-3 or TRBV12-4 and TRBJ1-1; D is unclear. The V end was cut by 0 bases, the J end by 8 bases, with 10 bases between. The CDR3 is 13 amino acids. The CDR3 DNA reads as TGTGCCAGCAGTTTAGCGTTGGGCCGGGAAGCTTTCTTT. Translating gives CASSLALGREAFF.

This CDR3 reads CASNTGPNEQFF. In nucleotides, the CDR3 is TGTGCCAGCAACACAGGGCCCAATGAGCAGTTCTTC. V and J are TRBV7-9 and TRBJ2-1, with a tentative D call TRBD1 (6 bases). The CDR3 length is 12 residues. V gave up 7 bases and J gave up 6 bases, with 10 bases separating them. CDR1 SEHNR and CDR2 FQNEAQ come from the germline V gene (reference sequence).

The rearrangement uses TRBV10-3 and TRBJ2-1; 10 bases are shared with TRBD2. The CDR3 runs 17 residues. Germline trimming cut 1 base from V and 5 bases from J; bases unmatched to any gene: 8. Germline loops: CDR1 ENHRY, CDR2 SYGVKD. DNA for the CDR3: TGTGCCATCAGTGAGTTGTTAGCGGGAGGCGGGGACAATGAGCAGTTCTTC. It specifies CAISELLAGGGDNEQFF.

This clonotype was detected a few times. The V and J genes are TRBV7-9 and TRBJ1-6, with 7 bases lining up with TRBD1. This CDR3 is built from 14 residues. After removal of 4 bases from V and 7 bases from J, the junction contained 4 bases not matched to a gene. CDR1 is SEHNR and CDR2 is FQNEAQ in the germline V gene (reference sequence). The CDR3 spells CASSWGQTNSPLHF. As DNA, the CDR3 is TGTGCCAGCAGCTGGGGACAGACGAATTCACCCCTCCACTTT.

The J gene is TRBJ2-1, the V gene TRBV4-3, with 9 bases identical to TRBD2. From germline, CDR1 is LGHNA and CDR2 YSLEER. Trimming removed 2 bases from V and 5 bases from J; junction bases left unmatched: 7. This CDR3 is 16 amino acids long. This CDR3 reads CASSQLRREGHNEQFF. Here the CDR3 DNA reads TGCGCCAGCAGCCAATTGAGGCGGGAGGGCCACAATGAGCAGTTCTTC.

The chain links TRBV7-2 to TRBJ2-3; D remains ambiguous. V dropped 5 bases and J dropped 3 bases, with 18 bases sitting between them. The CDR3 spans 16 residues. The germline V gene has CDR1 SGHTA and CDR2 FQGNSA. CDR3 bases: TGTGCCAGCAGCGTGTTAGTGCGACCCCCTACAGATACGCAGTATTTT. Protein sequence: CASSVLVRPPTDTQYF.

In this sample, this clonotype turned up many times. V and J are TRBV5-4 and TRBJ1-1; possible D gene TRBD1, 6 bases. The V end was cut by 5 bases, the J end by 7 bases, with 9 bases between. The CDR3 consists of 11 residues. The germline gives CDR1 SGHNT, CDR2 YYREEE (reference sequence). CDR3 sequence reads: CASRAGDEAFF. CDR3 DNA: TGTGCCAGCAGGGCAGGGGATGAAGCTTTCTTT. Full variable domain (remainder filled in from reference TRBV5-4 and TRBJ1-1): ETGVTQSPTHLIKTRGQQVTLRCSSQSGHNTVSWYQQALGQGPQFIFQYYREEENGRGNFPPRFSGLQFPNYSSELNVNALELDDSALYLCASRAGDEAFFGQGTRLTVV.

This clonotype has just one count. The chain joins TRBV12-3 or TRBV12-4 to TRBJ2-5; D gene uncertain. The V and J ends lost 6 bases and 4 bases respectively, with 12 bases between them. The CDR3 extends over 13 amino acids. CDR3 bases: TGTGCCAGCAGACCCCCAGTGGGAGAGACCCAGTACTTC. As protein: CASRPPVGETQYF.

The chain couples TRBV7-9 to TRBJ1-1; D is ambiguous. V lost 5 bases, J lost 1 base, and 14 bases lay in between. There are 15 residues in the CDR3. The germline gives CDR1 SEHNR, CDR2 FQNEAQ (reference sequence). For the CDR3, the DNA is TGTGCCAGCAGCCGCGGGCCCGACGGGAACACTGAAGCTTTCTTT. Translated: CASSRGPDGNTEAFF.